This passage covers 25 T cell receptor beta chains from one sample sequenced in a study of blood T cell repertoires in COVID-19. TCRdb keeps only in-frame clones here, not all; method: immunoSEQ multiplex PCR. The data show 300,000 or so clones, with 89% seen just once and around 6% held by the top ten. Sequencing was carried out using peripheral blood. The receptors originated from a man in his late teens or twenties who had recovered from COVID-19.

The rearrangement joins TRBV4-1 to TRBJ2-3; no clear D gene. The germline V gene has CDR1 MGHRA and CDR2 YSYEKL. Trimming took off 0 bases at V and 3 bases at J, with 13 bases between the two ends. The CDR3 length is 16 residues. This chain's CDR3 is CASSQDALWRTDTQYF. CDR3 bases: TGCGCCAGCAGCCAAGATGCGCTTTGGAGAACAGATACGCAGTATTTT.

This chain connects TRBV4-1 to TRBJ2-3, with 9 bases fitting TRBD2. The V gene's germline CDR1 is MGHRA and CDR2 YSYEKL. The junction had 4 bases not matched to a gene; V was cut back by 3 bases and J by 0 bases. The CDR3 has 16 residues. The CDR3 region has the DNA TGCGCCAGCAGCCAGCCTAGCGGGGTAAGCACAGATACGCAGTATTTT. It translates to CASSQPSGVSTDTQYF.

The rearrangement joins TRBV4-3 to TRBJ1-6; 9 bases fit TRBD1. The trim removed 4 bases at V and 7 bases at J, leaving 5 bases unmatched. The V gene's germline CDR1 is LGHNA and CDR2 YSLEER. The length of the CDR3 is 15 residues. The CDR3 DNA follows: TGCGCCAGCAGCCGCTCCGGGACAGGGAATTCACCCCTCCACTTT. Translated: CASSRSGTGNSPLHF.

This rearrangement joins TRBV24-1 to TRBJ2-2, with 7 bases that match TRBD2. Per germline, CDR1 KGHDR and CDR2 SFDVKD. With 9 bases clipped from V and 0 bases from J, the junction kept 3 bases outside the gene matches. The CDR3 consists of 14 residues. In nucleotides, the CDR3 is TGTGCCACCGGGGGGGAACCGAACACCGGGGAGCTGTTTTTT. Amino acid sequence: CATGGEPNTGELFF.

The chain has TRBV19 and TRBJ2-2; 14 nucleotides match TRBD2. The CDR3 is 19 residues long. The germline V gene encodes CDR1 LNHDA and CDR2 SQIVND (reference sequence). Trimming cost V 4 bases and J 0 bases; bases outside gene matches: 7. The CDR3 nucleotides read TGTGCCAGTAGTAGAGGGACTAGCGGGGGCCGGACGAACACCGGGGAGCTGTTTTTT. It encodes CASSRGTSGGRTNTGELFF.

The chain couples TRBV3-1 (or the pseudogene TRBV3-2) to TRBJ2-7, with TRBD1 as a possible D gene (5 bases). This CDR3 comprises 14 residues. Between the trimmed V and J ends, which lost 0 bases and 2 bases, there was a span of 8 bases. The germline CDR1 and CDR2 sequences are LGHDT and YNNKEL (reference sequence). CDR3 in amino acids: CASSQERQTYEQYF. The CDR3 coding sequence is TGTGCCAGCAGCCAAGAAAGACAGACCTACGAGCAGTACTTC.

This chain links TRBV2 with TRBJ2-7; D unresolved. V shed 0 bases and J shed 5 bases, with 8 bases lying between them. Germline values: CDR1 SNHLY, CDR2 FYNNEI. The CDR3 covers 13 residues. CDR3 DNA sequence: TGTGCCAGCAGTGAAGCGGCAGTCGACGAGCAGTACTTC. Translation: CASSEAAVDEQYF.

The CDR3 is CASSPTSGADYEQYF. Here the CDR3 DNA reads TGTGCCAGCAGTCCGACTAGCGGGGCTGATTACGAGCAGTACTTC. The chain uses TRBV7-9 and TRBJ2-7; 11 nucleotides agree with TRBD2. The V gene end was trimmed by 6 bases and the J gene end by 4 bases; junction bases not matched to a gene: 8. The CDR3 covers 15 residues. CDR1 SEHNR and CDR2 FQNEAQ come from the germline V gene (reference sequence). Based on the CDR3 plus reference TRBV7-9 and TRBJ2-7, the full variable domain is DTGVSQNPRHKITKRGQNVTFRCDPISEHNRLYWYRQTLGQGPEFLTYFQNEAQLEKSRLLSDRFSAERPKGSFSTLEIQRTEQGDSAMYLCASSPTSGADYEQYFGPGTRLTVT.

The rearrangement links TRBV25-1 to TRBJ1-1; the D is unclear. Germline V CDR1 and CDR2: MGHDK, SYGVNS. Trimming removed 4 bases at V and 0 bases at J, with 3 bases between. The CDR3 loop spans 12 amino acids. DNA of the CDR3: TGTGCCAGCAGTGCGGTGAACACTGAAGCTTTCTTT. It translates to CASSAVNTEAFF.

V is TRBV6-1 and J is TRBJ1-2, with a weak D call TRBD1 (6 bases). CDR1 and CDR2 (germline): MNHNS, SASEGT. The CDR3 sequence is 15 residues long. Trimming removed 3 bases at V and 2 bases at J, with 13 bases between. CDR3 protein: CASSEGGGPNYGYTF. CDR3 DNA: TGTGCCAGCAGTGAGGGTGGGGGCCCCAACTATGGCTACACCTTC.

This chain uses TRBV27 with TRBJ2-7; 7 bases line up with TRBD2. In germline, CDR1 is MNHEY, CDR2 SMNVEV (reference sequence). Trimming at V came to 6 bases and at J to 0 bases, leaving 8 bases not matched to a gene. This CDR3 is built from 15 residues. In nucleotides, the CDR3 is TGTGCCAGCAGACCCGGGACTACGAGCTCCTACGAGCAGTACTTC. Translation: CASRPGTTSSYEQYF.

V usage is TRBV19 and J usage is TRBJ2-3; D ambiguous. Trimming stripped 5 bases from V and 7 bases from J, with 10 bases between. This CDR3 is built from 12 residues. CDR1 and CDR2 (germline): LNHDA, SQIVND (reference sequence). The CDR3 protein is CASSPRVNTQYF. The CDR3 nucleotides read TGTGCCAGTAGTCCCCGAGTGAATACGCAGTATTTT.

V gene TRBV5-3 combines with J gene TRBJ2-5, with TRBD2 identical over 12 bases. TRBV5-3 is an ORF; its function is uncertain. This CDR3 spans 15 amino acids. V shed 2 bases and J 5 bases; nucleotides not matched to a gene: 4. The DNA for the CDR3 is TGTGCCAGAAGCTTTCCCCTAGCGGGAGGGGAGACCCAGTACTTC. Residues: CARSFPLAGGETQYF.

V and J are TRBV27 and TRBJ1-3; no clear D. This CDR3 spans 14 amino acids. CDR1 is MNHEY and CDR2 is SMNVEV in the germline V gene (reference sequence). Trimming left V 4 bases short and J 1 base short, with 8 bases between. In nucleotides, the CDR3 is TGTGCCAGCAGTTCTGAGGCGTCTGGAAACACCATATATTTT. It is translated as CASSSEASGNTIYF.

CDR3 sequence reads: CASYQGPTRGYEQYF. The CDR3 nucleotides are TGTGCCAGCTATCAGGGGCCTACGAGGGGCTACGAGCAGTACTTC. The V and J genes are TRBV28 and TRBJ2-7, with D perhaps matching TRBD1 (6 bases). This CDR3 region has 15 residues. V dropped 8 bases and J dropped 3 bases, with 20 bases sitting between them. Germline V gives CDR1 MDHEN, CDR2 SYDVKM.

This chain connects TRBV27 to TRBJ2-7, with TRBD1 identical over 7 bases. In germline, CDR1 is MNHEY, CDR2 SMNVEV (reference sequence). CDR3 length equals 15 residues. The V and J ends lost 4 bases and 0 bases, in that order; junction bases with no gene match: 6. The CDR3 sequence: CASSWTTGSSYEQYF. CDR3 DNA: TGTGCCAGCAGTTGGACGACAGGGAGCTCCTACGAGCAGTACTTC.

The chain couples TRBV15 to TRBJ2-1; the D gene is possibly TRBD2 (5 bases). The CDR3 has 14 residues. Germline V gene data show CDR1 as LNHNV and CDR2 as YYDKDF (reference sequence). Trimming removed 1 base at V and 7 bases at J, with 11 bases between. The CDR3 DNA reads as TGTGCCACCAGCAGAGCCCCCAGCGGTAATGAGCAGTTCTTC. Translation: CATSRAPSGNEQFF.

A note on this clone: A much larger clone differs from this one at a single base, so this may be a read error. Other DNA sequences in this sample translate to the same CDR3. The CDR3 protein is CASSLRDNNQPQHF. CDR3 sequence (DNA): TGTGCCAGCAGTCTACGGGACAACAATCAGCCCCAGCATTTT. The gene calls are TRBV27 and TRBJ1-5, with a weak D call TRBD1 (6 bases). Germline CDR1 reads MNHEY; CDR2 reads SMNVEV (reference sequence). The CDR3 extends over 14 amino acids. V lost 5 bases to trimming and J lost 3 bases, with 11 bases between them.

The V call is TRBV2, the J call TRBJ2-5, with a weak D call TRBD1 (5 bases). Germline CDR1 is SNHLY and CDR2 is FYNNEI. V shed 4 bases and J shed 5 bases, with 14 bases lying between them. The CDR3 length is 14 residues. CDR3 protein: CASSVWGPKETQYF. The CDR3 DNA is TGTGCCAGCAGTGTGTGGGGCCCCAAGGAGACCCAGTACTTC.

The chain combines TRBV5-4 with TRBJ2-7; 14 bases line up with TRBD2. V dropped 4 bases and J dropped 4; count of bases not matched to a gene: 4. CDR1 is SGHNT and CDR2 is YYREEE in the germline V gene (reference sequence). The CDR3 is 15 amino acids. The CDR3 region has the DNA TGTGCCAGCAGCAAGGGACTAGCGGGAGCGTACGAGCAGTACTTC. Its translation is CASSKGLAGAYEQYF.

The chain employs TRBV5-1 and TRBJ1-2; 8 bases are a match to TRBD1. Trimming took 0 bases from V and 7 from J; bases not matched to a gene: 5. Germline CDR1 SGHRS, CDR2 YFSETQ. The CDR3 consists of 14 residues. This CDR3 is CASSLEIQGAGYTF. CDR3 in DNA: TGCGCCAGCAGCTTGGAGATCCAGGGGGCTGGCTACACCTTC. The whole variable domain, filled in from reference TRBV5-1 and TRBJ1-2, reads KAGVTQTPRYLIKTRGQQVTLSCSPISGHRSVSWYQQTPGQGLQFLFEYFSETQRNKGNFPGRFSGRQFSNSRSEMNVSTLELGDSALYLCASSLEIQGAGYTFGSGTRLTVV.

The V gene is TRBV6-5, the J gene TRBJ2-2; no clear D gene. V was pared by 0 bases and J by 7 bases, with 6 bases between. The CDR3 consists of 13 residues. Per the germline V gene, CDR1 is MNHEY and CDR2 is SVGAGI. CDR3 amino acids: CASSYSSVGELFF. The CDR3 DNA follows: TGTGCCAGCAGTTACTCGTCTGTCGGGGAGCTGTTTTTT.

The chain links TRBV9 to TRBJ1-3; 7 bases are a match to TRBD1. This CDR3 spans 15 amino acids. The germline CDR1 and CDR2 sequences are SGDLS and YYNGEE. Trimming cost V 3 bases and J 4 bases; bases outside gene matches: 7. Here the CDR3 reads CASSAQQGWGNTIYF. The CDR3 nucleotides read TGTGCCAGCAGCGCCCAACAGGGGTGGGGAAACACCATATATTTT. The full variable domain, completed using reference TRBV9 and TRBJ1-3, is DSGVTQTPKHLITATGQRVTLRCSPRSGDLSVYWYQQSLDQGLQFLIQYYNGEERAKGNILERFSAQQFPDLHSELNLSSLELGDSALYFCASSAQQGWGNTIYFGEGSWLTVV.

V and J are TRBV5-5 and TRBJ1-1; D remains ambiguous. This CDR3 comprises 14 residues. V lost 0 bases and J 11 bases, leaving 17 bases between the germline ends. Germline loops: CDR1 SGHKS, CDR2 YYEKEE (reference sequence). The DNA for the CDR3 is TGTGCCAGCAGCTTGGTTGGGGAGGCCTCGGCGGCTTTCTTT. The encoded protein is CASSLVGEASAAFF.

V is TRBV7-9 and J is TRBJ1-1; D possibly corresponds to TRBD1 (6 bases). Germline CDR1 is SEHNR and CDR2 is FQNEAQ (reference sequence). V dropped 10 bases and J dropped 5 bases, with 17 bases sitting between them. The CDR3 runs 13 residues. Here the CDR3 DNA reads TGTGCCACACCGAGGGAAGGGGGTACTGAAGCTTTCTTT. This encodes CATPREGGTEAFF.